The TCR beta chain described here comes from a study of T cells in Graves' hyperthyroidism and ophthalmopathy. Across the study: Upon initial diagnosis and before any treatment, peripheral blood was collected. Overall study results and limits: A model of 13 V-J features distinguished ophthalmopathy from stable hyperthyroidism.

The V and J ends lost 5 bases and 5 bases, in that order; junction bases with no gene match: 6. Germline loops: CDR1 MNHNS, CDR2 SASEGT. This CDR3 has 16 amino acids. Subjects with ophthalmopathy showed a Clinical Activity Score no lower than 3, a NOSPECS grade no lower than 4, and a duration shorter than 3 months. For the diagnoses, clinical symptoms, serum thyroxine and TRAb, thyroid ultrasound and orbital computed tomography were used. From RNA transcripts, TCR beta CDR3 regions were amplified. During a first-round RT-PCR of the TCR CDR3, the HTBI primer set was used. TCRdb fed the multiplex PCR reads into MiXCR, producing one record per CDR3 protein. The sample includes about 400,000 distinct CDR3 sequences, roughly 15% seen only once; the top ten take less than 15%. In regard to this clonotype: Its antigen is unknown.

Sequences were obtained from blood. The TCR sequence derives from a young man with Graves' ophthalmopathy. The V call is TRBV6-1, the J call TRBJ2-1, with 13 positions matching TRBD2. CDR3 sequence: CASSRTGTSGDNEQFF. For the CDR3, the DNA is TGTGCCAGCAGTCGGACCGGGACTAGCGGGGACAATGAGCAGTTCTTC.